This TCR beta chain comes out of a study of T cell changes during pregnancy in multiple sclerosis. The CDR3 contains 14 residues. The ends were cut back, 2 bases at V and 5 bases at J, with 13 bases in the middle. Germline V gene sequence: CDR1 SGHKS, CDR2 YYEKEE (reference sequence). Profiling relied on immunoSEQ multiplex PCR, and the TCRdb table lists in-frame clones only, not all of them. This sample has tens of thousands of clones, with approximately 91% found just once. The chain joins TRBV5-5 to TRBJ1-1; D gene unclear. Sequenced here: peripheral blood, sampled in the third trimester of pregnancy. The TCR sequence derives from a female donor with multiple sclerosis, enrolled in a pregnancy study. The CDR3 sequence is CASSLGRGGTEAFF. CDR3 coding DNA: TGTGCCAGCAGCTTAGGCCGGGGAGGGACTGAAGCTTTCTTT.